The next 24 T cell receptor beta chains were all read from a single sample in a study of blood T cell repertoires in COVID-19. The table came from immunoSEQ multiplex PCR; TCRdb's copy has only in-frame clones and leaves some out. The sample contains around 400,000 clones, more than 80% of which appear only once. The sample taken for sequencing was peripheral blood. These receptors all stem from a man aged 35 to 55 with acute or convalescent COVID-19.

This chain uses TRBV5-8 with TRBJ2-7; 11 nucleotides match TRBD1. Germline CDR1 SGHTS, CDR2 YDEGEE. The CDR3 runs to 16 residues. V was pared by 1 base and J by 6 bases, with 9 bases of the junction left unmatched. CDR3 residues: CASSLRDRGFTGEQYF. The CDR3 nucleotides read TGTGCCAGCAGCTTGAGGGACAGGGGGTTTACGGGCGAGCAGTACTTC.

The chain recombines TRBV5-1 with TRBJ2-1; TRBD1 matches 8 bases. The V gene end was trimmed by 2 bases and the J gene end by 6 bases; junction bases not matched to a gene: 10. Germline CDR1 and CDR2: SGHRS and YFSETQ. CDR3 length equals 16 residues. The CDR3 nucleotides read TGCGCCAGCAGCTTCGACAGGGGCCGAGGGGCCAATGAGCAGTTCTTC. This codes for CASSFDRGRGANEQFF.

The gene calls are TRBV12-3 or TRBV12-4 and TRBJ1-3; D gene unclear. V was trimmed by 6 bases and J by 5 bases, leaving 11 bases between them. The CDR3 length is 13 residues. CDR3 nucleotide sequence: TGTGCCAGCAGCCCAAACACTAGAAACACCATATATTTT. Encoded protein: CASSPNTRNTIYF.

CDR3 protein: CASSEGTSGRTDTQYF. CDR3 coding DNA: TGTGCCAGCAGTGAAGGGACTAGCGGGCGCACAGATACGCAGTATTTT. The V and J genes are TRBV25-1 and TRBJ2-3; 12 bases match TRBD2. CDR1 MGHDK and CDR2 SYGVNS come from the germline V gene. This CDR3 is 16 amino acids long. V trimming: 2 bases; J trimming: 1 base; junction bases outside the gene matches: 1.

The gene calls are TRBV5-1 and TRBJ2-3, with TRBD1 matching 7 bases. V shed 0 bases, J shed 6 bases, and the junction held 7 bases outside the gene matches. CDR1 SGHRS and CDR2 YFSETQ come from the germline V gene. This CDR3 has 15 amino acids. CDR3 sequence reads: CASSLDRGISDTQYF. CDR3 nucleotides: TGCGCCAGCAGCTTGGACAGGGGAATCTCGGATACGCAGTATTTT. Full variable domain (remainder filled in from reference TRBV5-1 and TRBJ2-3): KAGVTQTPRYLIKTRGQQVTLSCSPISGHRSVSWYQQTPGQGLQFLFEYFSETQRNKGNFPGRFSGRQFSNSRSEMNVSTLELGDSALYLCASSLDRGISDTQYFGPGTRLTVL.

The chain has TRBV6-6 and TRBJ2-3, with 8 bases matching TRBD2. Germline CDR1 MNHNY, CDR2 SVGAGI (reference sequence). This CDR3 spans 10 amino acids. J gave up 10 bases and V 8 bases, and 2 bases lay outside the gene matches. The CDR3 here is CASREGAQYF. CDR3 in DNA: TGTGCCAGCCGGGAGGGGGCGCAGTATTTT.

This chain connects TRBV10-1 to TRBJ2-7, with 9 bases lining up with TRBD1. V was clipped by 6 bases and J by 4 bases; unmatched bases: 10. The CDR3 has 15 residues. CDR1 is WNHNN, CDR2 SYGVQD, per germline (reference sequence). CDR3 sequence: CASSPGTGKEYEQYF. The CDR3 DNA sequence: TGCGCCAGCAGCCCAGGGACAGGGAAAGAGTACGAGCAGTACTTC.

This chain links TRBV7-2 with TRBJ2-7; 9 bases are shared with TRBD1. Germline values: CDR1 SGHTA, CDR2 FQGNSA. J was trimmed by 1 base and V by 7 bases; bases with no gene match: 5. This CDR3 has 14 amino acids. The CDR3 region is CASTPGTGSYEQYF. The CDR3 DNA reads TGTGCCAGCACGCCCGGGACAGGGTCCTACGAGCAGTACTTC.

The table lists this clone with a count of one. The rearrangement links TRBV2 to TRBJ2-1; 10 bases agree with TRBD2. The CDR3 has 14 residues. Germline V lookup: CDR1 SNHLY, CDR2 FYNNEI. The trim removed 5 bases at V and 9 bases at J, leaving 7 bases unmatched. The CDR3, as DNA: TGTGCCAGCAGTTCTAGCGGGAGAGAGGTTGAGCAGTTCTTC. Translated: CASSSSGREVEQFF.

This sequence joins TRBV2 and TRBJ1-2, with TRBD1 identical over 7 bases. V gave up 4 bases and J gave up 0 bases; unmatched junction bases: 5. Per the germline V gene, CDR1 is SNHLY and CDR2 is FYNNEI. The CDR3 totals 15 residues. The CDR3 DNA sequence: TGTGCCAGCAGTGCGGGGCAGGGGGCTAACTATGGCTACACCTTC. Encoded protein: CASSAGQGANYGYTF.

This clone was seen only once. This sequence joins TRBV6-5 and TRBJ1-6, with a weak D call TRBD1 (6 bases). The CDR3 has 15 residues. V was clipped by 5 bases and J by 7 bases, with 15 bases between them. Germline V gives CDR1 MNHEY, CDR2 SVGAGI. The CDR3 loop is CASSTQGQGNSPLHF. The CDR3 region has the DNA TGTGCCAGCAGTACCCAGGGGCAGGGGAATTCACCCCTCCACTTT.

V usage is TRBV11-2 and J usage is TRBJ2-2; D perhaps matches TRBD1 (5 bases). V was cut by 1 base and J by 3 bases, with 12 bases left in between. The CDR3 extends over 16 amino acids. Germline CDR1 reads SGHAT; CDR2 reads FQNNGV. CDR3 bases: TGTGCCAGCAGCTTAGGACCAGGGCCTTACACCGGGGAGCTGTTTTTT. This gives the protein CASSLGPGPYTGELFF.

The chain employs TRBV6-5 and TRBJ1-5; D is perhaps TRBD1 (5 bases). V was clipped by 2 bases and J by 7 bases, with 12 bases between them. This CDR3 comprises 14 residues. Germline CDR1 reads MNHEY; CDR2 reads SVGAGI. The CDR3, as DNA: TGTGCCAGCAGTTACGGAGGGGAGGAACAGCCCCAGCATTTT. It is translated as CASSYGGEEQPQHF.

The V call is TRBV19, the J call TRBJ2-1, with 9 bases lining up with TRBD2. Germline values: CDR1 LNHDA, CDR2 SQIVND (reference sequence). The CDR3 is made up of 15 amino acids. V shed 4 bases, J shed 4 bases, and the junction held 5 bases outside the gene matches. The CDR3 DNA sequence: TGTGCCAGTAGTAAGACTAGCGGAAGTTACAATGAGCAGTTCTTC. Protein sequence: CASSKTSGSYNEQFF.

This sequence joins TRBV28 and TRBJ2-1; D is uncertain. Looked up from germline, CDR1 is MDHEN and CDR2 is SYDVKM. V was shortened by 6 bases and J by 1 base, with 13 bases between the two germline ends. This CDR3 has 15 amino acids. The CDR3 DNA reads as TGTGCCAGCAGGGGTACAGAAGTATCCTACAATGAGCAGTTCTTC. Its protein product is CASRGTEVSYNEQFF.

The chain couples TRBV9 to TRBJ1-2; 10 bases fit TRBD1. CDR1 and CDR2 from the germline V gene are SGDLS and YYNGEE. With 0 bases clipped from V and 5 bases from J, the junction kept 4 bases outside the gene matches. This CDR3 region has 15 residues. CDR3: CASSVEPGQGYGYTF. CDR3 nucleotides: TGTGCCAGCAGCGTAGAACCGGGACAGGGGTATGGCTACACCTTC.

This sequence joins TRBV6-6 and TRBJ1-1; possible D gene TRBD1, 6 bases. The V and J ends lost 8 bases and 10 bases respectively, with 20 bases between them. The germline V gene has CDR1 MNHNY and CDR2 SVGAGI (reference sequence). The length of the CDR3 is 13 residues. The CDR3 sequence: CASQRDTHTAAFF. Written as DNA, the CDR3 is TGTGCCAGCCAGCGGGACACCCACACGGCAGCTTTCTTT.

Comment on this clone: This CDR3 is also generated by other DNA sequences in the sample. The chain employs TRBV18 and TRBJ2-7; 11 nucleotides align to TRBD1. In germline, CDR1 is KGHSH, CDR2 LQKENI. This CDR3 contains 15 residues. J was trimmed by 0 bases and V by 6 bases; bases with no gene match: 4. The CDR3 loop is CASSPGQGVSYEQYF. The CDR3 DNA reads as TGTGCCAGCTCCCCGGGACAGGGGGTCTCCTACGAGCAGTACTTC.

The chain uses TRBV5-3 and TRBJ2-1; D possibly corresponds to TRBD1 (7 bases). TRBV5-3 is designated an ORF whose function remains uncertain. This CDR3 spans 14 amino acids. V shed 1 base and J shed 5 bases, with 10 bases lying between them. The DNA of the CDR3 is TGTGCCAGAAGCTTGACAGGGGAGGACAATGAGCAGTTCTTC. Amino acids: CARSLTGEDNEQFF.

This clone showed up just once. The chain links TRBV23-1 to TRBJ2-5, with D possibly TRBD2 on 6 matching bases. TRBV23-1 is reported as an ORF; its role is uncertain. Trimming left V 0 bases short and J 2 bases short, with 25 bases between. CDR3 length equals 20 residues. CDR3: CASSQSDPRAGQSLQETQYF. CDR3 nucleotides: TGCGCCAGCAGTCAATCGGATCCCCGGGCGGGGCAGTCCCTTCAAGAGACCCAGTACTTC.

The chain employs TRBV19 and TRBJ2-5, with a tentative D call TRBD1 (8 bases). V shed 6 bases and J shed 4 bases, with 18 bases lying between them. The V gene's germline CDR1 is LNHDA and CDR2 SQIVND (reference sequence). This CDR3 is 15 amino acids long. CDR3 residues: CASSQDREGPETQYF. The CDR3 nucleotides are TGTGCCAGTAGCCAGGACAGGGAGGGGCCAGAGACCCAGTACTTC.

The rearrangement uses TRBV4-1 and TRBJ1-1; 10 bases fit TRBD1. Germline V gene lookup returns CDR1 MGHRA and CDR2 YSYEKL. The ends lost 3 bases at V and 3 bases at J; junction bases unmatched: 16. The CDR3 runs to 19 residues. CDR3 sequence reads: CASSQITRDRGYIDTEAFF. Written as DNA, the CDR3 is TGCGCCAGCAGCCAGATAACCCGGGACAGGGGTTATATAGACACTGAAGCTTTCTTT.

The genes are TRBV12-3 or TRBV12-4 and TRBJ2-4, with D unclear. The CDR3 loop spans 12 amino acids. The ends were cut back, 2 bases at V and 5 bases at J, with 4 bases in the middle. CDR3 loop: CASSLPENIQYF. The CDR3, as DNA: TGTGCCAGCAGTTTACCAGAAAACATTCAGTACTTC.

V is TRBV2 and J is TRBJ1-1; TRBD1 matches 8 bases. The CDR3 is 13 amino acids. V trimming: 7 bases; J trimming: 8 bases; junction bases outside the gene matches: 9. CDR1 is SNHLY, CDR2 FYNNEI, per germline. The CDR3 region has the DNA TGTGCCAGCATTATGACAGGGGACGGGGAAGCTTTCTTT. Translated, it gives CASIMTGDGEAFF. The variable domain in full, with the rest retrieved from reference TRBV2 and TRBJ1-1, is EPEVTQTPSHQVTQMGQEVILRCVPISNHLYFYWYRQILGQKVEFLVSFYNNEISEKSEIFDDQFSVERPDGSNFTLKIRSTKLEDSAMYFCASIMTGDGEAFFGQGTRLTVV.